The T cell receptor (beta chain) described here comes from a study of cytomegalovirus exposure and HLA in healthy donors. Study-wide results and limits: Apparent HLA restriction characterized most CMV-associated TCR beta chains in a later analysis. Most observed TCR sequences were rare, whereas some public TCRs were detected in many donors. In vitro, three CMV-associated chains proved specific for CMV antigens.

The PCR had 60 Vbeta and 13 Jbeta primers. Here immunoSEQ multiplex PCR was the method, and the copy in TCRdb shows in-frame clones only, minus some. The sample yields fewer than 150,000 clones, about 80% seen once. This CDR3 region has 16 residues. The V segment lost 4 bases and the J segment 1 base; nucleotides outside the gene matches: 7. CDR1 and CDR2 from the germline V gene are SGHRS and YFSETQ. This clone has a single count. Its antigen is still unknown. The receptor's source is a man aged 25 to 45 in good health and CMV-seronegative. This rearrangement joins TRBV5-1 to TRBJ2-7, with 11 bases matching TRBD2. Material for sequencing was PBMCs. The CDR3 region is CASSPLTSGTSYEQYF. CDR3 coding DNA: TGCGCCAGCAGCCCCCTGACTAGCGGGACTTCCTACGAGCAGTACTTC.